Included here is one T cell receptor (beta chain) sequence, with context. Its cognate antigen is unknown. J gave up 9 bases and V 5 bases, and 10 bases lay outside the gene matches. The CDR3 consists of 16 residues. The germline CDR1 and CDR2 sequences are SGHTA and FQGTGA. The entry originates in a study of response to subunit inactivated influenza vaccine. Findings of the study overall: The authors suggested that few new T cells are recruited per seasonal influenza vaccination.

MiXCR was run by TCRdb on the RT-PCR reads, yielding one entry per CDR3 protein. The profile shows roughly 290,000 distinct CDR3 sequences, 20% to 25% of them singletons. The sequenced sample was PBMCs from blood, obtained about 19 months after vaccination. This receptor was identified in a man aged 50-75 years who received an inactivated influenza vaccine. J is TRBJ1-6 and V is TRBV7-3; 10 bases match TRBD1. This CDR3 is CASSLRGGDRGSPLHF. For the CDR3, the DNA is TGTGCCAGCAGCCTGCGGGGGGGGGACAGGGGTTCACCCCTCCACTTT. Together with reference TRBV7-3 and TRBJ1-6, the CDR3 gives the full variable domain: GAGVSQTPSNKVTEKGKYVELRCDPISGHTALYWYRQSLGQGPEFLIYFQGTGAADDSGLPNDRFFAVRPEGSVSTLKIQRTERGDSAVYLCASSLRGGDRGSPLHFGNGTRLTVT.